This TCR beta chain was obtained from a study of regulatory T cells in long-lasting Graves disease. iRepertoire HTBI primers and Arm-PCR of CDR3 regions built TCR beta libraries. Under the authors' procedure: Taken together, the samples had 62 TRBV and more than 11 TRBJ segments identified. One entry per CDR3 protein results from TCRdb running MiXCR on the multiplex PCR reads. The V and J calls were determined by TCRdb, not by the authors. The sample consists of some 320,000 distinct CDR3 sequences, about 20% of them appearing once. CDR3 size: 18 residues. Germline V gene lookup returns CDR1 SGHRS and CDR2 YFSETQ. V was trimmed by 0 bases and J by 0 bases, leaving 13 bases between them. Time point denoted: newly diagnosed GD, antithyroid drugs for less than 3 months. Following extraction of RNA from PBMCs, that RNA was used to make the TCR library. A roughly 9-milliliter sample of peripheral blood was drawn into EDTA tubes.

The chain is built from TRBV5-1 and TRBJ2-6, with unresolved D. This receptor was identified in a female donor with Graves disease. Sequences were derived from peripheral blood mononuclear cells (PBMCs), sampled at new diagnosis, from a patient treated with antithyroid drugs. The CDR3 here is CASSLVYGESSGANVLTF. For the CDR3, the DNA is TGCGCCAGCAGCTTGGTTTACGGTGAAAGCTCTGGGGCCAACGTCCTGACTTTC.